The sequence of this T cell receptor (beta chain) was determined in a study of response to subunit inactivated influenza vaccine. Each CDR3 protein gets one entry after TCRdb re-called the RT-PCR reads with MiXCR. The sample records about 180,000 distinct CDR3 sequences, about 10% being singletons. Notes on the study in general: Authors proposed each seasonal influenza vaccination draws in few new T cells.

Trimming removed 2 bases from V and 5 bases from J, with 6 bases in between. The length of the CDR3 is 12 residues. Looked up from germline, CDR1 is SGHTA and CDR2 is FQGNSA. This clonotype was picked up many times. Its antigen is currently unknown. The sample was non-naive T cells sorted from PBMCs, taken on the day of vaccination. J is TRBJ1-1 and V is TRBV7-2; D is unclear. The sequence derives from a middle-aged man who received an inactivated influenza vaccine. The CDR3 protein is CASSLLETEAFF. CDR3 coding DNA: TGTGCCAGCAGCTTACTCGAAACTGAAGCTTTCTTT. Full variable domain (rest looked up from reference TRBV7-2 and TRBJ1-1): GAGVSQSPSNKVTEKGKDVELRCDPISGHTALYWYRQSLGQGLEFLIYFQGNSAPDKSGLPSDRFSAERTGGSVSTLTIQRTQQEDSAVYLCASSLLETEAFFGQGTRLTVV.